This T cell receptor beta chain was identified during a study of blood T cell repertoires in COVID-19. Study in general: Specimens from acute and convalescent COVID-19 originated in the United States, Italy and Spain. The cDNA or gDNA used as material had been derived from T cells, B-cell-depleted T cells, or PBMCs.

In the authors' methods: Nucleated cell counts were estimated from reference gene primer amplification. Profiled with immunoSEQ multiplex PCR; TCRdb holds only in-frame clones, not every one. V and J calls and clone size are as listed in that table; D and trimming were resolved from the DNA. In the table there are 190,000 or so clones, more than 75% of which are singletons. The sequence derives from a woman under 30 who had recovered from COVID-19. Sequencing input: peripheral blood.

CDR3 nucleotide sequence: TGTGCCAGCAGCTTAGTTGGAGGGGGCCTTAGTTCACCCCTCCACTTT. Its protein product is CASSLVGGGLSSPLHF. The chain uses TRBV7-2 and TRBJ1-6; 7 nucleotides line up with TRBD1. Germline V gives CDR1 SGHTA, CDR2 FQGNSA. The V segment lost 1 base and the J segment 9 bases; nucleotides outside the gene matches: 9. This CDR3 is built from 16 residues. The full variable domain, with the rest looked up from reference TRBV7-2 and TRBJ1-6, is GAGVSQSPSNKVTEKGKDVELRCDPISGHTALYWYRQSLGQGLEFLIYFQGNSAPDKSGLPSDRFSAERTGGSVSTLTIQRTQQEDSAVYLCASSLVGGGLSSPLHFGNGTRLTVT.